The sequence of this TCR beta chain was determined in a study of technical replicates of blood from a handful of donors. The CDR3 is made up of 17 amino acids. Trimming removed 6 bases from V and 5 bases from J, with 22 bases in between. CDR1 and CDR2 (germline): MGHRA, YSYEKL. TCRdb's copy holds only in-frame clones and misses some; the assay was immunoSEQ multiplex PCR. Of around 84,000 clones listed, more than 80% are singletons. Sequencing was carried out using T cells isolated from PBMCs. This TCR was recovered from a human donor in good health. The chain has TRBV4-1 and TRBJ1-4; no clear D. The CDR3 DNA reads TGCGCCAGCAGGCCCGAGCGGTCCTGGGAACTAAATGAAAAACTGTTTTTT. Translated: CASRPERSWELNEKLFF.